In this sample, the clone carrying this T cell receptor beta chain turned up a few times. The participants were between about 18 and 90 years old and came from fewer than 25 US areas. In the authors' methods: Nucleated cell counts were estimated from reference gene primer amplification. Method: immunoSEQ multiplex PCR; TCRdb's copy keeps in-frame clones and lacks some. Clone size and the V and J calls come from that table; the DNA yielded D and trimming. The sample has 150,000 to 200,000 clones, roughly 84% seen once. These data are taken from a study of blood T cell repertoires in COVID-19. V lost 6 bases, J lost 1 base, and 16 bases lay in between. This CDR3 region has 15 residues. Germline CDR1 and CDR2: MNHEY and SMNVEV (reference sequence).

The material sequenced was PBMCs or T cells enriched from blood (not recorded which). The chain employs TRBV27 and TRBJ2-7; maybe TRBD2 (6 bases). This TCR came from a woman in her twenties or thirties who had been exposed to COVID-19. CDR3 nucleotides: TGTGCCAGCAGGCCCACTAGCCTGGAGTCCTACGAGCAGTACTTC. This gives the protein CASRPTSLESYEQYF.